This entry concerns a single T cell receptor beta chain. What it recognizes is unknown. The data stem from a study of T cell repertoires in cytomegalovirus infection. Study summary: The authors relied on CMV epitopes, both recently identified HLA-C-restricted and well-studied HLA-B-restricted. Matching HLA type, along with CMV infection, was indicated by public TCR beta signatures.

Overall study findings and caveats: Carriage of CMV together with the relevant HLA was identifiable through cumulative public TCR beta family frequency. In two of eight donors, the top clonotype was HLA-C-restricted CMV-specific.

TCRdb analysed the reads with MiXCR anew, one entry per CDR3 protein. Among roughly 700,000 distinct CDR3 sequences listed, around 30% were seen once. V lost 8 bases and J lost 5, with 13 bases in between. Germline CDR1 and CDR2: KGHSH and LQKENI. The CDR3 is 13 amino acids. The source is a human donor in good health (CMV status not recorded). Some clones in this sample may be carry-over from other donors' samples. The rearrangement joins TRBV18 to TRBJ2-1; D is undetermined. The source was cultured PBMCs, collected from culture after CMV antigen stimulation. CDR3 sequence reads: CASTSDLHNEQFF. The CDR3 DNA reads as TGTGCCAGCACTTCGGACCTACACAATGAGCAGTTCTTC.